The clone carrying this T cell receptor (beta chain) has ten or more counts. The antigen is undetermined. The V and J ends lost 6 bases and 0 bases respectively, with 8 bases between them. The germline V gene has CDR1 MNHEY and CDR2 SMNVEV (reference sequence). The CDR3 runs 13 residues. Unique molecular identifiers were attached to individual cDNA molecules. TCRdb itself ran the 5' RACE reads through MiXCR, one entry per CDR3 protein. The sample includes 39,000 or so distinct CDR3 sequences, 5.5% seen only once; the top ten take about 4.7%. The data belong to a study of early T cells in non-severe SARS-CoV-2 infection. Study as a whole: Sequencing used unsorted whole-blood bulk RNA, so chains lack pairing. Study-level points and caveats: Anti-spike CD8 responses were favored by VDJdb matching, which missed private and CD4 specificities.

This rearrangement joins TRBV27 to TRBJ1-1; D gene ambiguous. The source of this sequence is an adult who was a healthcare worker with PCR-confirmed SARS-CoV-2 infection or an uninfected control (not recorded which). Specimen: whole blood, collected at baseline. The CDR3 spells CASRNDLNTEAFF. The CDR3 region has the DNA TGTGCCAGCAGAAACGACTTGAACACTGAAGCTTTCTTT.